These T cell receptor beta chains were read from a single sample in a study of control samples from healthy donors and cancer patients. Using immunoSEQ multiplex PCR, the repertoire was profiled, and TCRdb retains in-frame clones only, with some absent. Of 25,000 to 30,000 clones in the sample, approximately 85% were seen once. The sample consisted of PBMCs. The receptors derive from a woman aged 60-75 years with head and neck cancer. CDR3s include the opening cysteine and the closing phenylalanine or tryptophan. A D gene is named only where the DNA matches it firmly. Expanded clones get a size class; other rows say once, few or many, or leave the size out.

d_call: -
j_call: TRBJ1-2
clone_size: few
v_call: TRBV12-3/TRBV12-4
cdr3_aa: CASSPGSYGYTF
cdr3_nt: TGTGCCAGCAGCCCAGGGAGCTATGGCTACACCTTC

d_call: TRBD2
j_call: TRBJ2-7
clone_size: -
v_call: TRBV5-4
cdr3_aa: CASSPGGGRSSYEQYF
cdr3_nt: TGTGCCAGCAGTCCTGGGGGGGGACGGAGCTCCTACGAGCAGTACTTC

d_call: TRBD2
j_call: TRBJ2-7
clone_size: -
v_call: TRBV6-1
cdr3_aa: CASSEFEAGGPYEQYF
cdr3_nt: TGTGCCAGCAGTGAATTCGAAGCGGGAGGGCCGTACGAGCAGTACTTC

d_call: TRBD2
j_call: TRBJ2-5
clone_size: -
v_call: TRBV6-2/TRBV6-3
cdr3_aa: CASSSPAGASETQYF
cdr3_nt: TGTGCCAGCAGTTCCCCAGCGGGAGCTAGTGAGACCCAGTACTTC

d_call: TRBD1
j_call: TRBJ1-5
clone_size: -
v_call: TRBV2
cdr3_aa: CASSDRGRDQPQHF
cdr3_nt: TGTGCCAGCAGTGACAGGGGGCGCGATCAGCCCCAGCATTTT

d_call: TRBD1
j_call: TRBJ2-1
clone_size: -
v_call: TRBV5-6
cdr3_aa: CASSLDRGMEQFF
cdr3_nt: TGTGCCAGCAGCCTGGACAGGGGCATGGAGCAGTTCTTC

d_call: -
j_call: TRBJ1-1
clone_size: -
v_call: TRBV6-2/TRBV6-3
cdr3_aa: CASSERGTEAFF
cdr3_nt: TGTGCCAGCAGTGAGAGGGGGACTGAAGCTTTCTTT

d_call: -
j_call: TRBJ1-2
clone_size: -
v_call: TRBV11-2
cdr3_aa: CASSLGRGGLGGYTF
cdr3_nt: TGTGCCAGCAGCTTAGGGAGAGGGGGGTTAGGTGGCTACACCTTC

d_call: -
j_call: TRBJ1-1
clone_size: -
v_call: TRBV7-2
cdr3_aa: CASSLTEINAEAFF
cdr3_nt: TGTGCCAGCAGCCTAACAGAGATCAACGCTGAAGCTTTCTTT

d_call: TRBD2
j_call: TRBJ2-1
clone_size: -
v_call: TRBV4-3
cdr3_aa: CASSQDGVAGGFYNEQFF
cdr3_nt: TGCGCCAGCAGCCAAGATGGGGTAGCGGGAGGGTTTTACAATGAGCAGTTCTTC

d_call: TRBD1
j_call: TRBJ1-4
clone_size: once
v_call: TRBV25-1
cdr3_aa: CASSERTGAVNEKLFF
cdr3_nt: TGTGCCAGCAGTGAAAGGACAGGGGCGGTGAATGAAAAACTGTTTTTT

d_call: -
j_call: TRBJ1-5
clone_size: -
v_call: TRBV15
cdr3_aa: CATSRDPGLPQVPQHF
cdr3_nt: TGTGCCACCAGCAGAGATCCAGGACTGCCCCAGGTGCCCCAGCATTTT

d_call: -
j_call: TRBJ2-7
clone_size: -
v_call: TRBV6-2/TRBV6-3
cdr3_aa: CASSDSYEQYF
cdr3_nt: TGTGCCAGCAGCGACAGCTACGAGCAGTACTTC

d_call: -
j_call: TRBJ2-1
clone_size: -
v_call: TRBV5-4
cdr3_aa: CASSPASLGWGEQFF
cdr3_nt: TGTGCCAGCAGCCCCGCCTCCCTAGGTTGGGGTGAGCAGTTCTTC

d_call: TRBD1
j_call: TRBJ2-2
clone_size: -
v_call: TRBV9
cdr3_aa: CASSEGDRGRTGELFF
cdr3_nt: TGTGCCAGCAGCGAGGGGGACAGGGGACGCACCGGGGAGCTGTTTTTT

d_call: -
j_call: TRBJ2-7
clone_size: -
v_call: TRBV13
cdr3_aa: CATGQYLSYEQYF
cdr3_nt: TGTGCCACTGGACAGTACCTTTCCTACGAGCAGTACTTC

d_call: -
j_call: TRBJ2-1
clone_size: -
v_call: TRBV7-2
cdr3_aa: CASSLGQYNEQFF
cdr3_nt: TGTGCCAGCAGCTTAGGACAGTACAATGAGCAGTTCTTC

d_call: TRBD2
j_call: TRBJ2-1
clone_size: -
v_call: TRBV10-1
cdr3_aa: CASSEGSGGPYEQFF
cdr3_nt: TGCGCCAGCAGTGAGGGGTCGGGAGGGCCTTATGAGCAGTTCTTC

d_call: -
j_call: TRBJ2-7
clone_size: -
v_call: TRBV3-1/TRBV3-2
cdr3_aa: CASSQTASYEQYF
cdr3_nt: TGTGCCAGCAGCCAGACAGCCTCCTACGAGCAGTACTTC

d_call: -
j_call: TRBJ1-6
clone_size: -
v_call: TRBV11-2
cdr3_aa: CASSNNPGRQRSPLHF
cdr3_nt: TGTGCCAGCAGCAACAACCCGGGACGGCAAAGGTCACCCCTCCACTTT

d_call: -
j_call: TRBJ2-1
clone_size: -
v_call: TRBV7-9
cdr3_aa: CASSLAERGSYNEQFF
cdr3_nt: TGTGCCAGCAGCTTAGCGGAAAGGGGGTCCTACAATGAGCAGTTCTTC

d_call: TRBD2
j_call: TRBJ2-1
clone_size: -
v_call: TRBV6-1
cdr3_aa: CASSEPGLATYNEQFF
cdr3_nt: TGTGCCAGCAGTGAACCGGGACTAGCGACCTACAATGAGCAGTTCTTC

d_call: TRBD2
j_call: TRBJ2-5
clone_size: -
v_call: TRBV9
cdr3_aa: CASSRTEREWETQYF
cdr3_nt: TGTGCCAGCAGCCGGACGGAGCGGGAGTGGGAGACCCAGTACTTC

d_call: -
j_call: TRBJ2-6
clone_size: -
v_call: TRBV18
cdr3_aa: CASSPRTAQSGANVLTF
cdr3_nt: TGTGCCAGCTCACCCCGGACAGCCCAATCTGGGGCCAACGTCCTGACTTTC

d_call: TRBD1
j_call: TRBJ1-1
clone_size: few
v_call: TRBV4-2
cdr3_aa: CASSPRRDSEAFF
cdr3_nt: TGTGCCAGCAGCCCCCGACGGGACAGTGAAGCTTTCTTT

d_call: TRBD1
j_call: TRBJ2-2
clone_size: -
v_call: TRBV5-1
cdr3_aa: CASSATGLDTGELFF
cdr3_nt: TGCGCCAGCAGCGCGACAGGGTTGGACACCGGGGAGCTGTTTTTT

d_call: -
j_call: TRBJ1-5
clone_size: -
v_call: TRBV7-8
cdr3_aa: CASSFGENQPQHF
cdr3_nt: TGTGCCAGCAGCTTCGGGGAAAATCAGCCCCAGCATTTT

d_call: -
j_call: TRBJ2-7
clone_size: -
v_call: TRBV4-3
cdr3_aa: CASSQEKQAQYYEQYF
cdr3_nt: TGCGCCAGCAGCCAAGAAAAACAGGCACAGTACTACGAGCAGTACTTC

d_call: -
j_call: TRBJ1-2
clone_size: -
v_call: TRBV6-1
cdr3_aa: CASSEAQGPFYGYTF
cdr3_nt: TGTGCCAGCAGTGAGGCACAGGGACCGTTCTATGGCTACACCTTC

d_call: -
j_call: TRBJ2-5
clone_size: -
v_call: TRBV5-1
cdr3_aa: CASSSGSPGETQYF
cdr3_nt: TGCGCCAGCAGCTCCGGGAGTCCGGGGGAGACCCAGTACTTC

d_call: TRBD2
j_call: TRBJ2-3
clone_size: -
v_call: TRBV5-1
cdr3_aa: CASSLGTSGGADTQYF
cdr3_nt: TGCGCCAGCAGCCTCGGGACTAGCGGGGGGGCAGATACGCAGTATTTT

d_call: TRBD1
j_call: TRBJ1-5
clone_size: -
v_call: TRBV5-5
cdr3_aa: CASSLAGTGGVSNQPQHF
cdr3_nt: TGTGCCAGCAGCTTGGCCGGGACAGGAGGGGTGAGCAATCAGCCCCAGCATTTT

d_call: TRBD2
j_call: TRBJ2-1
clone_size: -
v_call: TRBV5-1
cdr3_aa: CASRPETSGRASYNEQFF
cdr3_nt: TGCGCCAGCAGGCCAGAGACTAGCGGGAGGGCTTCCTACAATGAGCAGTTCTTC

d_call: -
j_call: TRBJ1-2
clone_size: -
v_call: TRBV7-2
cdr3_aa: CASSFRAGRGVDGYTF
cdr3_nt: TGTGCCAGCAGCTTTCGGGCAGGGAGGGGAGTTGATGGCTACACCTTC

d_call: TRBD1
j_call: TRBJ2-5
clone_size: -
v_call: TRBV12-5
cdr3_aa: CASGLPGTDPVGTQYF
cdr3_nt: TGTGCTAGTGGTTTGCCCGGGACAGACCCGGTCGGGACCCAGTACTTC

d_call: -
j_call: TRBJ1-2
clone_size: once
v_call: TRBV5-4
cdr3_aa: CASSLESNYGYTF
cdr3_nt: TGTGCCAGCAGCTTGGAGTCAAACTATGGCTACACCTTC

d_call: -
j_call: TRBJ1-6
clone_size: -
v_call: TRBV6-6
cdr3_aa: CASSYSAGSLGALHF
cdr3_nt: TGTGCCAGCAGTTACTCTGCAGGGTCCTTGGGGGCCCTCCACTTT

d_call: TRBD2
j_call: TRBJ2-5
clone_size: once
v_call: TRBV9
cdr3_aa: CASSVGKQAGWETQYF
cdr3_nt: TGTGCCAGCAGCGTAGGAAAACAAGCGGGGTGGGAGACCCAGTACTTC

d_call: TRBD2
j_call: TRBJ2-5
clone_size: once
v_call: TRBV3-1/TRBV3-2
cdr3_aa: CASSQAPGLAGELQETQYF
cdr3_nt: TGTGCCAGCAGCCAAGCCCCGGGACTAGCGGGGGAATTACAAGAGACCCAGTACTTC

d_call: -
j_call: TRBJ2-3
clone_size: -
v_call: TRBV5-1
cdr3_aa: CASSLNAATDTQYF
cdr3_nt: TGCGCCAGCAGCTTGAACGCAGCCACAGATACGCAGTATTTT

d_call: -
j_call: TRBJ2-5
clone_size: -
v_call: TRBV7-2
cdr3_aa: CASSSHRRETQYF
cdr3_nt: TGTGCCAGCAGCTCACATCGTCGGGAGACCCAGTACTTC

d_call: -
j_call: TRBJ1-1
clone_size: -
v_call: TRBV27
cdr3_aa: CASSFDRVGGAFF
cdr3_nt: TGTGCCAGCAGTTTCGATAGGGTTGGAGGAGCTTTCTTT

d_call: -
j_call: TRBJ2-1
clone_size: -
v_call: TRBV13
cdr3_aa: CASSSLTVNNEQFF
cdr3_nt: TGTGCCAGCAGCTCGCTGACAGTTAACAATGAGCAGTTCTTC

d_call: -
j_call: TRBJ1-6
clone_size: -
v_call: TRBV27
cdr3_aa: CASSLVRVDSPLHF
cdr3_nt: TGTGCCAGCAGTTTGGTCAGGGTGGATTCACCCCTCCACTTT

d_call: -
j_call: TRBJ2-5
clone_size: -
v_call: TRBV7-2
cdr3_aa: CASSTRRPEETQYF
cdr3_nt: TGTGCCAGCAGCACTAGGAGACCTGAAGAGACCCAGTACTTC

d_call: -
j_call: TRBJ1-1
clone_size: once
v_call: TRBV6-5
cdr3_aa: CASSYPASTEAFF
cdr3_nt: TGTGCCAGCAGTTACCCGGCTTCAACTGAAGCTTTCTTT

d_call: -
j_call: TRBJ2-7
clone_size: -
v_call: TRBV12-3/TRBV12-4
cdr3_aa: CASSSGVSYEQYF
cdr3_nt: TGTGCCAGCAGTTCAGGGGTATCCTACGAGCAGTACTTC

d_call: TRBD1
j_call: TRBJ1-2
clone_size: few
v_call: TRBV9
cdr3_aa: CASSVASRGTGKIDTF
cdr3_nt: TGTGCCAGCAGCGTAGCCTCCAGAGGGACAGGGAAGATCGACACCTTC

d_call: TRBD1
j_call: TRBJ1-2
clone_size: -
v_call: TRBV7-2
cdr3_aa: CASSYRTGGGGSGYTF
cdr3_nt: TGTGCCAGCAGCTACCGGACAGGGGGCGGGGGGTCTGGCTACACCTTC

d_call: -
j_call: TRBJ2-1
clone_size: once
v_call: TRBV5-1
cdr3_aa: CASSLADDGYNEQFF
cdr3_nt: TGCGCCAGCAGCTTGGCCGACGACGGGTATAATGAGCAGTTCTTC

d_call: -
j_call: TRBJ2-1
clone_size: -
v_call: TRBV9
cdr3_aa: CASSVVSGSNEQFF
cdr3_nt: TGTGCCAGCAGCGTAGTTTCGGGGTCCAATGAGCAGTTCTTC

d_call: TRBD2
j_call: TRBJ2-5
clone_size: -
v_call: TRBV15
cdr3_aa: CATTPSGTETQYF
cdr3_nt: TGTGCCACCACGCCTAGCGGGACTGAGACCCAGTACTTC